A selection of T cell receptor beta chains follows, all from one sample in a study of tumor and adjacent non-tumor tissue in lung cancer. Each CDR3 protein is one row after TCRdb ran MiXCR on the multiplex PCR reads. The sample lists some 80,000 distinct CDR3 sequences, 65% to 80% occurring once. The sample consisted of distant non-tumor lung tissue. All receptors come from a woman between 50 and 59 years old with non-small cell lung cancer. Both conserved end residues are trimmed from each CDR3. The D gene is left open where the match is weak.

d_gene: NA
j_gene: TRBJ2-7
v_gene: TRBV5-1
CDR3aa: ANSLRRYRIYEQY

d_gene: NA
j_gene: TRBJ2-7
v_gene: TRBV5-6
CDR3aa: ASSPSVGLGVYEQY

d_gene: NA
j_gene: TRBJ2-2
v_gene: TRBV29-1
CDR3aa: SVEDDGTSGNFPGELF

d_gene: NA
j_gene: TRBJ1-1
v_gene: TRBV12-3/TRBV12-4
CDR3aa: ARSHSPGLNMNTEAF

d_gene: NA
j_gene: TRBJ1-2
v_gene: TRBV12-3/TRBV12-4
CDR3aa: SSSHGDGSGGYT

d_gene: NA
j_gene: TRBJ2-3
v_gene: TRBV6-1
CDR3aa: ASDLGNTDTQY

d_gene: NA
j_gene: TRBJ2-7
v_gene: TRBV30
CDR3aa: AWTAPITGWDYEQY

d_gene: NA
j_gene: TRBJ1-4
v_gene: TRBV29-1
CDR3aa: RVDATGQGREKMF

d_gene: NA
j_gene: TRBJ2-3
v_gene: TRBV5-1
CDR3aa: ASRLAGPDTQY

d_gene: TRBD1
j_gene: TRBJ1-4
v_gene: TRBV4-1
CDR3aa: ANSHGQGNEKLF

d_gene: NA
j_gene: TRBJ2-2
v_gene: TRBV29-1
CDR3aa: SVEDEGTSGSFTGELF

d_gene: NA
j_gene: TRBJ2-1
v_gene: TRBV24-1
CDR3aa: ATSYTSYNEQF

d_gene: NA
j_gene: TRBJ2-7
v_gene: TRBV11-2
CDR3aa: ASSAWTEHTYEQY

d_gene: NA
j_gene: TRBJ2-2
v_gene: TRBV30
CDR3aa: AWGPPRESGELF

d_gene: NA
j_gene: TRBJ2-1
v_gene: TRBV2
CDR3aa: VSSSSWRAEQF

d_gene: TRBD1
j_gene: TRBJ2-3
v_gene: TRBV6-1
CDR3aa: ASSGTGGRGTQY

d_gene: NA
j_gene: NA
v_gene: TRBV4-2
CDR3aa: DSSQNLTGNQPQY

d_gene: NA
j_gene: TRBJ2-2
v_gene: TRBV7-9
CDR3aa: ASSSGTLNTGGPF

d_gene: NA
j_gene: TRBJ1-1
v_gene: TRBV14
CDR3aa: ASSQDPRTEAF

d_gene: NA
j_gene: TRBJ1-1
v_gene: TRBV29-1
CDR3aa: SIAHGDYTETF

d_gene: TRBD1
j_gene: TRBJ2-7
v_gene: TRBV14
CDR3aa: AGSHGTGVPYEQY

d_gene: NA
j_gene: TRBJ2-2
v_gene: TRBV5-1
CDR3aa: TSSLVPMEGANTGELF

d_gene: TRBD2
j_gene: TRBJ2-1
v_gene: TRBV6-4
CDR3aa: ASSTSGEGEQF

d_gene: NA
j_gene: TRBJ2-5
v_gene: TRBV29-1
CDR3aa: SAESGSVSETQC

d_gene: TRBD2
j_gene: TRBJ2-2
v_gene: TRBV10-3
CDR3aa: AISVLAANTGELF

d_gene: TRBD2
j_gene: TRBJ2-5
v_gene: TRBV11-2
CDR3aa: ASSLGTSGKETRY

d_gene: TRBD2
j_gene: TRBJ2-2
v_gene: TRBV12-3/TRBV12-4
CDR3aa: ISGAGYTGELF

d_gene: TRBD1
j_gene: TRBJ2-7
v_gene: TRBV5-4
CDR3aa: ASSSTGGKGEQY

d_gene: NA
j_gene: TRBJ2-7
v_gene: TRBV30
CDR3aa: AWSVAYEQC

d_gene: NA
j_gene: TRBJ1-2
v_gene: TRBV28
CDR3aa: SSSLATRQGGYT

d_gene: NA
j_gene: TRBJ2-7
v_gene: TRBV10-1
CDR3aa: ASSKSHSYEQY

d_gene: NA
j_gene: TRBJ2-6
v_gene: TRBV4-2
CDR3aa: ASSLSRSGANSLT

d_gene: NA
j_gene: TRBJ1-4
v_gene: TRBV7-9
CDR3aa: ASSLIGINEKLF

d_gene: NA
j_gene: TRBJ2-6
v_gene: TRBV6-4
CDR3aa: GSSDSLSGANVLN

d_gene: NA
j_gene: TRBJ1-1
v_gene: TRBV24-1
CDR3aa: ATSDLENTEAF

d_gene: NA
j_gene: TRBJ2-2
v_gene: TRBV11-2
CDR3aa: DSSGVTGELF

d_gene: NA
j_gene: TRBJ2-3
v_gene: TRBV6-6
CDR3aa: SSSYNTDTQY

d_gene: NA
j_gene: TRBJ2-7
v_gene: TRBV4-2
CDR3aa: ASSQETTSLSSYEQY

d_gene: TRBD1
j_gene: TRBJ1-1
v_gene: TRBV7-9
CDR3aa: ASSSGTGVNTEAF

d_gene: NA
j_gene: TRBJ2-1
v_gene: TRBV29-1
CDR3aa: SIILIEGEQF

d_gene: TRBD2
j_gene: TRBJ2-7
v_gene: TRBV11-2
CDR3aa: ASSPRTSGGTLWEQY

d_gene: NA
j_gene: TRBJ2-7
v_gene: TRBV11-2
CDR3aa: AGSLGAYEQC

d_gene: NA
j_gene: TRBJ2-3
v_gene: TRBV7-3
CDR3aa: ASSLPREERPTDTQY

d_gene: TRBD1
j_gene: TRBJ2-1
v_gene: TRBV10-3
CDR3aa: AITWGQGLDNEHF

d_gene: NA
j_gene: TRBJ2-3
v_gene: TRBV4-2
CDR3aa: ISSKGTGTTTDTQY

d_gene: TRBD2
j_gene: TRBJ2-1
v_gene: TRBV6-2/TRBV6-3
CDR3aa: ASSPGLASANEQF

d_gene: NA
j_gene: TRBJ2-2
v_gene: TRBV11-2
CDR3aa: ASKTSLGHDGELF